The entry below describes one T cell receptor (beta chain). The CDR3 sequence is 16 residues long. Germline values: CDR1 MNHEY, CDR2 SVGAGI. The V segment lost 4 bases and the J segment 1 base; nucleotides outside the gene matches: 8. The record originates from a study of cytomegalovirus exposure and HLA in healthy donors. This PCR relied on a set of 60 Vbeta primers and 13 Jbeta primers. Sequenced by immunoSEQ multiplex PCR; TCRdb stores in-frame clones only, minus some. The sample yields approximately 89,000 clones, around four fifths seen once. V is TRBV6-5 and J is TRBJ2-5; 8 bases are a match to TRBD1. Sequenced input: PBMCs. This clonotype originated in a man younger than 40 in good health and CMV-seropositive. CDR3 protein: CASSSLGQGAQETQYF. CDR3 bases: TGTGCCAGCAGTTCCCTTGGACAGGGAGCCCAAGAGACCCAGTACTTC.